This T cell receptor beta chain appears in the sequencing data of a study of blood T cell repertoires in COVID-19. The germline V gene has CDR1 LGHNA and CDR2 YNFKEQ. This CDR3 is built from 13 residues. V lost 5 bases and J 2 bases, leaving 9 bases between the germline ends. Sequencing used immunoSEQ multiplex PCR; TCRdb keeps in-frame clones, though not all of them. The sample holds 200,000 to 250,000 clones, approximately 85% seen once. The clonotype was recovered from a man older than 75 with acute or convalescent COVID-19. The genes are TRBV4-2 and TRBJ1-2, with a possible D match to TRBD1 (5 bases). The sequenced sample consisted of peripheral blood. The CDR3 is CASSSRANYGYTF. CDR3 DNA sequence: TGTGCCAGCAGCTCCAGGGCCAACTATGGCTACACCTTC.